What follows are 16 T cell receptor beta chains derived from one specimen sequenced in a study of cytomegalovirus exposure and HLA in healthy donors. 60 Vbeta and 13 Jbeta primers were used in PCR. Method: immunoSEQ multiplex PCR; TCRdb's copy keeps in-frame clones and lacks some. The sample shows 95,000 to 120,000 clones, roughly 80% of them seen only once. Input material: PBMCs. The receptors shown here come from a woman in her 30s in good health and CMV-seropositive.

The V and J genes are TRBV7-8 and TRBJ2-1; D remains unclear. Germline CDR1 reads SGHVS; CDR2 reads FQNEAQ. The CDR3 is made up of 14 amino acids. V was trimmed by 1 base and J by 2 bases, leaving 6 bases between them. In nucleotides, the CDR3 is TGTGCCAGCAGCTTAGTTGAGCCCTACAATGAGCAGTTCTTC. Its translation: CASSLVEPYNEQFF.

The CDR3 bases are TGTGCCAGCAGTGGACAGCGACTGAATGAAAAACTGTTTTTT. Encoded protein: CASSGQRLNEKLFF. The chain uses TRBV6-1 and TRBJ1-4; tentative D call: TRBD1 (5 bases). Deletions cut 4 bases from V and 5 bases from J, with 11 bases between. Germline CDR1 and CDR2: MNHNS and SASEGT. This CDR3 comprises 14 residues.

The rearrangement joins TRBV5-1 to TRBJ2-5; TRBD1 matches 7 bases. J gave up 1 base and V 5 bases, and 5 bases lay outside the gene matches. The CDR3 length is 14 residues. Looked up from germline, CDR1 is SGHRS and CDR2 is YFSETQ. In DNA, the CDR3 is TGCGCCAGCAGGGACAGGCGCTTCCAAGAGACCCAGTACTTC. This sequence encodes CASRDRRFQETQYF.

The chain couples TRBV2 to TRBJ1-4; D might be TRBD1 (6 bases). Per the germline V gene, CDR1 is SNHLY and CDR2 is FYNNEI. The germline V and J ends were trimmed by 4 bases and 7 bases, with 25 bases remaining between them. The CDR3 length is 18 residues. The CDR3 nucleotides are TGTGCCAGCAGTGCCCTCGGCAACTCAATGGGGGCGGGTGAAAAACTGTTTTTT. The encoded protein is CASSALGNSMGAGEKLFF.

This chain uses TRBV4-1 with TRBJ2-4; 14 bases agree with TRBD2. Germline CDR1 is MGHRA and CDR2 is YSYEKL. CDR3 size: 18 residues. V lost 4 bases to trimming and J lost 0 bases; unmatched junction nucleotides: 5. CDR3 sequence (DNA): TGCGCCAGCAGCCCGGGACTAGCGGGGGTATTAGCCAAAAACATTCAGTACTTC. This encodes CASSPGLAGVLAKNIQYF.

The chain is built from TRBV6-5 and TRBJ2-3; possible D gene TRBD1, 6 bases. Germline CDR1 MNHEY, CDR2 SVGAGI. The V end was cut by 6 bases, the J end by 2 bases, with 12 bases between. The CDR3 is made up of 14 amino acids. CDR3 nucleotides: TGTGCCAGCAGCCGGGACAAACTCACAGATACGCAGTATTTT. Translating it yields CASSRDKLTDTQYF.

The gene calls are TRBV9 and TRBJ1-3; D is unclear. The length of the CDR3 is 15 residues. Germline CDR1 reads SGDLS; CDR2 reads YYNGEE. The ends were cut back, 1 base at V and 2 bases at J, with 10 bases in the middle. The CDR3 protein is CASSVLEGPGNTIYF. The CDR3 DNA sequence: TGTGCCAGCAGCGTACTTGAGGGTCCTGGAAACACCATATATTTT. The full variable domain, in which reference TRBV9 and TRBJ1-3 provide the parts outside the CDR3, is DSGVTQTPKHLITATGQRVTLRCSPRSGDLSVYWYQQSLDQGLQFLIQYYNGEERAKGNILERFSAQQFPDLHSELNLSSLELGDSALYFCASSVLEGPGNTIYFGEGSWLTVV.

The CDR3 DNA reads as TGTGCCAGCAGCCAAGGACCAGGGTGGAATCAGCCCCAGCATTTT. This encodes CASSQGPGWNQPQHF. V gene TRBV7-9 combines with J gene TRBJ1-5; tentatively, D is TRBD1 (5 bases). This CDR3 comprises 15 residues. Trimming cost V 5 bases and J 4 bases, with 15 bases left between them. Germline-derived CDR1 and CDR2 are SEHNR and FQNEAQ (reference sequence).

The rearrangement joins TRBV6-5 to TRBJ2-7, with a possible D match to TRBD2 (5 bases). There are 14 residues in the CDR3. V dropped 2 bases and J dropped 0 bases, with 8 bases sitting between them. The germline gives CDR1 MNHEY, CDR2 SVGAGI. Here the CDR3 DNA reads TGTGCCAGCAGTTACCTCGGGGTCTCCTACGAGCAGTACTTC. It translates to CASSYLGVSYEQYF.

This clone was seen only a few times. Other DNA sequences from this sample encode an identical CDR3 as well. This chain uses TRBV19 with TRBJ1-1; 10 bases match TRBD1. The CDR3 loop spans 13 amino acids. Germline lookup yields CDR1 LNHDA and CDR2 SQIVND (reference sequence). The trim removed 9 bases at V and 4 bases at J, leaving 5 bases unmatched. The CDR3 protein is CASRDRGFTEAFF. CDR3 DNA sequence: TGTGCCAGCCGGGACAGGGGTTTCACTGAAGCTTTCTTT.

This clone was observed a few times. This chain connects TRBV7-9 to TRBJ1-4; D may be TRBD1 (6 bases). Germline CDR1 is SEHNR and CDR2 is FQNEAQ (reference sequence). V was cut by 2 bases and J by 0 bases, with 7 bases left in between. The CDR3 extends over 15 amino acids. The chain's CDR3 is CASSLQGPTNEKLFF. The CDR3, as DNA: TGTGCCAGCAGCTTACAGGGGCCAACTAATGAAAAACTGTTTTTT.

V gene TRBV11-3 combines with J gene TRBJ1-1; 8 nucleotides agree with TRBD1. This CDR3 region has 18 residues. J lost 5 bases, V lost 7 bases, and 21 bases had no gene match. In germline, CDR1 is SGHNT, CDR2 YENEEA. CDR3: CASTRYVTGGASSTEAFF. Here the CDR3 DNA reads TGTGCCAGCACGCGGTACGTAACAGGGGGAGCAAGTAGTACTGAAGCTTTCTTT.

V is TRBV19 and J is TRBJ2-3; D call uncertain. V was shortened by 3 bases and J by 3 bases, with 13 bases between the two germline ends. The CDR3 is 15 amino acids. Looked up from germline, CDR1 is LNHDA and CDR2 is SQIVND (reference sequence). The CDR3 region is CASSIAAERTDTQYF. The CDR3 coding sequence is TGTGCCAGTAGTATTGCGGCAGAACGAACAGATACGCAGTATTTT.

V usage is TRBV18 and J usage is TRBJ1-4; TRBD1 aligns across 7 bases. With V trimmed by 3 bases and J by 5 bases, 3 bases remained unmatched. The CDR3 length is 14 residues. Germline assignment: CDR1 KGHSH and CDR2 LQKENI. DNA of the CDR3: TGTGCCAGCTCACCGACAGGGATAAATGAAAAACTGTTTTTT. It encodes CASSPTGINEKLFF.

The chain links TRBV29-1 to TRBJ2-7, with 7 bases aligning to TRBD2. Germline V gives CDR1 SQVTM, CDR2 ANQGSEA. The ends lost 4 bases at V and 2 bases at J; junction bases unmatched: 5. The CDR3 is made up of 13 amino acids. The CDR3 region is CSVASGTTYEQYF. CDR3 bases: TGCAGCGTTGCTAGCGGAACGACCTACGAGCAGTACTTC.

The chain is built from TRBV16 and TRBJ1-1; D may be TRBD1 (5 bases). This CDR3 spans 13 amino acids. CDR1 is KGHSY, CDR2 FQNENV, per germline. V shed 1 base and J shed 6 bases, with 9 bases lying between them. As DNA, the CDR3 is TGTGCCAGCAGCCAATTTAGGGGCGCTGAAGCTTTCTTT. As protein: CASSQFRGAEAFF.